This TCR beta chain was sequenced in a study of T cells in Graves' hyperthyroidism and ophthalmopathy (dated by TCRdb to the late 2010s). As for the study more broadly: Peripheral blood samples were taken at initial diagnosis, before any treatment was given. The paper reports TCR Vbeta CDR3 sequencing of 140 or so peripheral blood samples: under 45 ophthalmopathy, over 70 hyperthyroidism and 17 progressor patients. In roughly six Graves' hyperthyroidism patients, the study also compared T-cell repertoires from thyroid tissue with T-cell repertoires from blood. Once sampling was done, hyperthyroidism patients were given methimazole at a starting dose of 30 mg daily, whereas ophthalmopathy patients were given high-dose intravenous methylprednisolone. Whether ophthalmopathy could be predicted prospectively was tested in an independent validation cohort made up of approximately 19 hyperthyroidism patients plus 17 patients who later progressed to ophthalmopathy. To identify TCR V-J signatures that set the groups apart, the researchers used a discovery cohort of 100 patients, made up of under 50 with Graves' ophthalmopathy and some 58 with stable Graves' hyperthyroidism. The 90 to 100 discovery patients were randomly split 7:3 into training and test sets. Results and caveats for the whole study, not just this receptor: Sample size was not statistically predetermined, and investigators were not blinded to group allocation. In cross-validation, a model built on a 13 V-J signature told ophthalmopathy apart from stable hyperthyroidism with 85% to 90% sensitivity and about 81% specificity, and in testing the same model reached 80%/75%. In validation, the model predicted progression to ophthalmopathy a median of roughly 6.2 months before onset, with roughly 70% sensitivity and 72.22% specificity. Most expanded thyroid clonotypes (frequency above 0.001) were also detected in blood, a finding suggesting that blood repertoires may reflect thyroid immune responses.

The TCR beta CDR3 regions were amplified from the RNA transcripts. The TCR CDR3 was subjected to a first round of RT-PCR using the HTBI primer set and the Qiagen OneStep RT-PCR kit. Libraries were constructed in a second round of multiplex PCR, after which size selection and purification were carried out. The libraries were sequenced on an Illumina HiSeq2000 using paired-end 100 bp reads. Concerning the study's data processing: SOAPnuke was used to process the raw data, removing reads that contained adapters or uncalled bases, had a mean Phred below 15, or lacked an exact match to the constant primer or identifier. High-quality paired reads were merged using COPE v1.2.5, and each unique nucleotide sequence was defined as a clonotype. Clonotypes were aligned to IMGT TRBV, TRBD and TRBJ reference segments using MiTCR v1.1. The analysis was restricted to V-J combinations with a frequency above 0.0001, which together covered 99.2% of the repertoires. The TCS score was defined as F50 (clonal expansion) divided by E x V (chaos), with BLOSUM62-based TCRdist calculated between CDR3 peptides within each V-J. Welch's t-statistics and random forest reduced 514 V-J features to some 14, which were used in a naive Bayes classifier (R e1071). Thyroid-blood repertoire similarity was quantified with the Morisita-Horn index. Starting from the raw public reads, TCRdb applied fastp trimming at Q25, assembled clones with MiXCR and retained in-frame beta chains. Rows with a matching CDR3 protein are joined into one entry that keeps the most common DNA and genes. TCRdb, rather than the study authors, made the V and J calls. A total of hundreds of thousands of distinct CDR3 sequences appear in this sample, 38% of them only once. The ten most abundant clones make up approximately 8.7% of the sample.

CDR1 LNHDA and CDR2 SQIVND were looked up in the germline V gene (reference sequence). From the cysteine through the phenylalanine, the CDR3 covers 18 amino acids. The read is trimmed to its CDR3 DNA, 54 bases read in frame from base 1. V lost 5 bases and J lost 1 base; the stretch between them is 21 bases long. This clonotype came up a few times. Its cognate antigen has yet to be identified. The input lacks base qualities; no much larger clone sits a single base away. A patient counted as having stable Graves' hyperthyroidism if no progression to ophthalmopathy occurred over 18 months of follow-up. Hyperthyroidism patients were newly diagnosed, had a disease duration of under 2 months, and were aged 18 to 65 years. Patients with uncontrolled infections, other autoimmune diseases, pregnancy or lactation were excluded. Diagnoses were based on clinical symptoms, serum thyroxine and TRAb, thyroid ultrasound and orbital computed tomography. Ficoll-Paque density gradient centrifugation was used to isolate PBMCs from around 10 ml of fresh peripheral blood. Trizol reagent was used to extract total RNA, and RNA quality was then checked on an Agilent 2100 Bioanalyzer.

The rearrangement combines TRBV19 with TRBJ1-5, and the D gene may be TRBD1, 5 bases matching. The sample consisted of blood. The receptor was isolated from a man between 18 and 35 years old with Graves' hyperthyroidism. At the DNA level, the sequence is TGTGCCAGTAGTGCACCTCCCTCCGGGACTTGGAGCAATCAGCCCCAGCATTTT. It translates to CASSAPPSGTWSNQPQHF.